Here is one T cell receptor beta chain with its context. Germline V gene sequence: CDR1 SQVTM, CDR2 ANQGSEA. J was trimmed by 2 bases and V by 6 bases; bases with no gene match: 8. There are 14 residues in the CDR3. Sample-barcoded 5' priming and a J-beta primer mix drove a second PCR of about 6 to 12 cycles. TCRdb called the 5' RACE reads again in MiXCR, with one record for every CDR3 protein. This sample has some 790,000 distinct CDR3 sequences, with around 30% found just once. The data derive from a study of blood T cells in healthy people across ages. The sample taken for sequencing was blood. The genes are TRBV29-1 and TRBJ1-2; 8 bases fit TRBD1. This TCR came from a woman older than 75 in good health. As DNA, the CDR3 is TGCAGCGTCTTAGGACAGGGTGAGAACTATGGCTACACCTTC. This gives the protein CSVLGQGENYGYTF.